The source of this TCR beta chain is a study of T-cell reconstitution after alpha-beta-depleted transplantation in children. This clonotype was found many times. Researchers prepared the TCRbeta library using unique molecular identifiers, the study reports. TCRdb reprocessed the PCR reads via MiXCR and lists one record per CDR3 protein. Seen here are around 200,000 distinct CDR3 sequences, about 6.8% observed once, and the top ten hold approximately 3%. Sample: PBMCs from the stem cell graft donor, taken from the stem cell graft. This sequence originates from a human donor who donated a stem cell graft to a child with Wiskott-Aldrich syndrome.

The DNA of the CDR3 is TGTGCCAGCAGCTTAGGACAGCACTCCTACGAGCAGTACTTC. Its protein product is CASSLGQHSYEQYF. The rearrangement joins TRBV11-2 to TRBJ2-7, with D possibly matching TRBD1 (5 bases). Trimming removed 1 base at V and 0 bases at J, with 7 bases between. CDR1 and CDR2 (germline): SGHAT, FQNNGV. The CDR3 is 14 residues long.